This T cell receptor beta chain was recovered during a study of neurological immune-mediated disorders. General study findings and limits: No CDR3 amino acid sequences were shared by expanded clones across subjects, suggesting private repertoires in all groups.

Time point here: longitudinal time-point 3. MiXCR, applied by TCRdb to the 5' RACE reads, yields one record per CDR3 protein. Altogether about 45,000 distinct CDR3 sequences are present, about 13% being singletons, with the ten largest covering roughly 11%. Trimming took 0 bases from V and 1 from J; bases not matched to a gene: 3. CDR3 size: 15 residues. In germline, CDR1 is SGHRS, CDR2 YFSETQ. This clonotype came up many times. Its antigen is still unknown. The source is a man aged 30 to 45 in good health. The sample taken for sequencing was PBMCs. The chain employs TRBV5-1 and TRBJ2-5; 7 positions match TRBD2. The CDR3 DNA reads TGCGCCAGCAGCTTGGCCGGGAGGATCCAAGAGACCCAGTACTTC. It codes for CASSLAGRIQETQYF.